This is a list of T cell receptor beta chains from one sample in a study of cytomegalovirus exposure and HLA in healthy donors. Data came from immunoSEQ multiplex PCR; TCRdb stores just in-frame clones and leaves some out. The repertoire has about 110,000 clones, about three quarters of them found once; the top ten carry about 0.8%. The specimen sequenced was PBMCs. The receptors were gathered from a boy between 10 and 17 years old in good health and CMV-seronegative. Each CDR3 is given with its conserved first and last residue. The order of the fields is clone size, D gene, J gene, V gene, CDR3 protein, CDR3 DNA. The D gene is left open where the match is weak. Part of the rows lack a size; the others show once, few, many or a class for expanded clones.

clone_size: -; d_call: TRBD1; j_call: TRBJ1-5; v_call: TRBV30; cdr3_aa: CAWTGQTDQPQHF; cdr3_nt: TGTGCCTGGACGGGACAGACTGATCAGCCCCAGCATTTT
clone_size: medium-sized; d_call: -; j_call: TRBJ1-1; v_call: TRBV11-3; cdr3_aa: CASSVTRGTEAFF; cdr3_nt: TGTGCCAGCAGCGTAACACGGGGGACTGAAGCTTTCTTT
clone_size: -; d_call: -; j_call: TRBJ1-1; v_call: TRBV5-4; cdr3_aa: CASSSRNRVTEAFF; cdr3_nt: TGTGCCAGCAGCTCGAGAAACAGGGTTACTGAAGCTTTCTTT
clone_size: -; d_call: TRBD1; j_call: TRBJ1-2; v_call: TRBV6-5; cdr3_aa: CASSKSRQGPGYTF; cdr3_nt: TGTGCCAGCAGTAAGTCGCGACAGGGCCCGGGCTACACCTTC
clone_size: -; d_call: TRBD2; j_call: TRBJ2-2; v_call: TRBV7-2; cdr3_aa: CASSFSSGSGTGELFF; cdr3_nt: TGTGCCAGCAGCTTTTCTAGCGGGAGTGGCACCGGGGAGCTGTTTTTT
clone_size: -; d_call: -; j_call: TRBJ1-5; v_call: TRBV19; cdr3_aa: CASTTGFRGAVNQPQHF; cdr3_nt: TGTGCCAGTACTACCGGCTTTCGCGGGGCGGTCAATCAGCCCCAGCATTTT
clone_size: once; d_call: TRBD2; j_call: TRBJ2-1; v_call: TRBV28; cdr3_aa: CASSASGSSYNEQFF; cdr3_nt: TGTGCCAGCAGCGCTAGCGGCAGCTCCTACAATGAGCAGTTCTTC
clone_size: -; d_call: TRBD2; j_call: TRBJ2-1; v_call: TRBV5-1; cdr3_aa: CASSILDGLAEHEQFF; cdr3_nt: TGCGCCAGCAGCATACTCGACGGGCTAGCGGAACATGAGCAGTTCTTC
clone_size: -; d_call: TRBD1; j_call: TRBJ2-6; v_call: TRBV5-4; cdr3_aa: CASSFTGATGANVLTF; cdr3_nt: TGTGCCAGCAGCTTCACAGGGGCTACTGGGGCCAACGTCCTGACTTTC
clone_size: few; d_call: -; j_call: TRBJ1-3; v_call: TRBV2; cdr3_aa: CASSVGAGSGNTIYF; cdr3_nt: TGTGCCAGCAGTGTAGGGGCAGGCTCTGGAAACACCATATATTTT
clone_size: few; d_call: -; j_call: TRBJ1-4; v_call: TRBV6-5; cdr3_aa: CASSSLGGNEKLFF; cdr3_nt: TGTGCCAGCAGCTCCCTCGGGGGGAATGAAAAACTGTTTTTT
clone_size: few; d_call: TRBD1; j_call: TRBJ2-7; v_call: TRBV29-1; cdr3_aa: CSVERQGALEQYF; cdr3_nt: TGCAGCGTTGAACGACAGGGGGCTTTAGAGCAGTACTTC
clone_size: -; d_call: -; j_call: TRBJ1-2; v_call: TRBV28; cdr3_aa: CASSLIGGNGYTF; cdr3_nt: TGTGCCAGCAGTTTAATAGGGGGTAATGGCTACACCTTC
clone_size: -; d_call: TRBD1; j_call: TRBJ2-7; v_call: TRBV7-9; cdr3_aa: CASSLLGQGAYEQYF; cdr3_nt: TGTGCCAGCAGCTTATTGGGGCAGGGGGCCTACGAGCAGTACTTC
clone_size: -; d_call: -; j_call: TRBJ2-5; v_call: TRBV5-1; cdr3_aa: CASSRGWLETQYF; cdr3_nt: TGCGCCAGCAGTCGCGGGTGGCTAGAGACCCAGTACTTC
clone_size: -; d_call: TRBD2; j_call: TRBJ2-1; v_call: TRBV6-1; cdr3_aa: CASSEVAGGMNEQFF; cdr3_nt: TGTGCCAGCAGTGAGGTCGCGGGAGGAATGAATGAGCAGTTCTTC
clone_size: -; d_call: -; j_call: TRBJ1-3; v_call: TRBV7-6; cdr3_aa: CASSSDTVAIYF; cdr3_nt: TGTGCCAGCAGCTCGGACACAGTCGCCATATATTTT
clone_size: -; d_call: -; j_call: TRBJ2-1; v_call: TRBV6-1; cdr3_aa: CASSLRSGEQFF; cdr3_nt: TGTGCCAGCAGTTTACGTAGCGGCGAGCAGTTCTTC
clone_size: -; d_call: -; j_call: TRBJ2-7; v_call: TRBV28; cdr3_aa: CASSLSPGVRGYEQYF; cdr3_nt: TGTGCCAGCAGTTTAAGTCCAGGGGTGAGGGGCTACGAGCAGTACTTC
clone_size: -; d_call: -; j_call: TRBJ2-7; v_call: TRBV28; cdr3_aa: CAPHGKIYEQYF; cdr3_nt: TGTGCCCCCCACGGGAAAATCTACGAGCAGTACTTC
clone_size: -; d_call: -; j_call: TRBJ1-2; v_call: TRBV5-6; cdr3_aa: CASSLSGGRPDGYTF; cdr3_nt: TGTGCCAGCAGCTTGTCTGGCGGGCGACCAGATGGCTACACCTTC
clone_size: once; d_call: -; j_call: TRBJ2-3; v_call: TRBV9; cdr3_aa: CASSVAGTDTQYF; cdr3_nt: TGTGCCAGCAGCGTAGCTGGCACAGATACGCAGTATTTT
clone_size: few; d_call: TRBD1; j_call: TRBJ2-7; v_call: TRBV2; cdr3_aa: CASSRTGMPEQYF; cdr3_nt: TGTGCCAGCTCCCGGACAGGGATGCCCGAGCAGTACTTC
clone_size: -; d_call: -; j_call: TRBJ1-5; v_call: TRBV30; cdr3_aa: CAWSWDKNQPQHF; cdr3_nt: TGTGCCTGGAGCTGGGACAAAAATCAGCCCCAGCATTTT
clone_size: -; d_call: -; j_call: TRBJ1-1; v_call: TRBV4-3; cdr3_aa: CASSQESIEGTEAFF; cdr3_nt: TGCGCCAGCAGCCAAGAGAGTATAGAGGGCACTGAAGCTTTCTTT
clone_size: -; d_call: TRBD2; j_call: TRBJ2-3; v_call: TRBV5-1; cdr3_aa: CASSWGLAGGPGHTDTQYF; cdr3_nt: TGCGCCAGCAGCTGGGGACTAGCGGGAGGGCCGGGGCACACAGATACGCAGTATTTT
clone_size: few; d_call: -; j_call: TRBJ2-1; v_call: TRBV2; cdr3_aa: CACQEYNEQFF; cdr3_nt: TGTGCCTGTCAAGAGTACAATGAGCAGTTCTTC
clone_size: -; d_call: TRBD1; j_call: TRBJ1-1; v_call: TRBV4-2; cdr3_aa: CASSPYFGTGYSEAFF; cdr3_nt: TGTGCCAGCAGCCCCTACTTTGGGACAGGGTATTCTGAAGCTTTCTTT
clone_size: -; d_call: -; j_call: TRBJ1-2; v_call: TRBV7-9; cdr3_aa: CASSDTVNYGYTF; cdr3_nt: TGTGCCAGCAGCGATACAGTAAACTATGGCTACACCTTC
clone_size: -; d_call: TRBD1; j_call: TRBJ1-2; v_call: TRBV4-3; cdr3_aa: CASSPGQGSIYGYTF; cdr3_nt: TGCGCCAGCAGCCCTGGACAGGGATCTATCTATGGCTACACCTTC
clone_size: -; d_call: TRBD1; j_call: TRBJ1-1; v_call: TRBV19; cdr3_aa: CASSIPKQGEAFF; cdr3_nt: TGTGCCAGTAGTATACCCAAACAGGGGGAAGCTTTCTTT
clone_size: -; d_call: TRBD1; j_call: TRBJ1-1; v_call: TRBV5-5; cdr3_aa: CASSSPGQGHTEAFF; cdr3_nt: TGTGCCAGCAGCTCTCCGGGACAGGGGCACACTGAAGCTTTCTTT
clone_size: few; d_call: -; j_call: TRBJ2-7; v_call: TRBV28; cdr3_aa: CASNRAGVYEQYF; cdr3_nt: TGTGCCAGCAACAGGGCTGGGGTCTACGAGCAGTACTTC
clone_size: few; d_call: -; j_call: TRBJ1-4; v_call: TRBV7-9; cdr3_aa: CASSSSDEKLFF; cdr3_nt: TGTGCCAGCAGCTCCTCAGATGAAAAACTGTTTTTT
clone_size: -; d_call: -; j_call: TRBJ2-1; v_call: TRBV9; cdr3_aa: CASSVGGNAYNEQFF; cdr3_nt: TGTGCCAGCAGCGTAGGAGGGAACGCCTACAATGAGCAGTTCTTC
clone_size: -; d_call: TRBD2; j_call: TRBJ2-1; v_call: TRBV4-1; cdr3_aa: CASSQGLAVYEQFF; cdr3_nt: TGCGCCAGCAGCCAAGGCCTAGCGGTCTATGAGCAGTTCTTC
clone_size: once; d_call: TRBD1; j_call: TRBJ1-2; v_call: TRBV28; cdr3_aa: CASSRRQGGDYGYTF; cdr3_nt: TGTGCCAGCAGTCGAAGACAGGGGGGCGACTATGGCTACACCTTC
clone_size: -; d_call: TRBD1; j_call: TRBJ1-5; v_call: TRBV7-9; cdr3_aa: CASSSTGDNQPQHF; cdr3_nt: TGTGCCAGCAGCTCGACAGGGGACAATCAGCCCCAGCATTTT
clone_size: -; d_call: TRBD2; j_call: TRBJ2-1; v_call: TRBV4-3; cdr3_aa: CASSQASLAGVYNEQFF; cdr3_nt: TGCGCCAGCAGCCAAGCTTCCCTAGCGGGGGTATACAATGAGCAGTTCTTC
clone_size: -; d_call: -; j_call: TRBJ2-7; v_call: TRBV15; cdr3_aa: CATSRGMGYPSYEQYF; cdr3_nt: TGTGCCACCAGCAGAGGAATGGGCTATCCATCCTACGAGCAGTACTTC
clone_size: -; d_call: -; j_call: TRBJ1-5; v_call: TRBV27; cdr3_aa: CASSPGGIRPQHF; cdr3_nt: TGTGCCAGCAGCCCTGGCGGGATCCGCCCCCAGCATTTT
clone_size: -; d_call: TRBD2; j_call: TRBJ2-1; v_call: TRBV4-2; cdr3_aa: CASSLVLAGAYNEQFF; cdr3_nt: TGTGCCAGCAGCCTCGTACTAGCGGGAGCGTACAATGAGCAGTTCTTC
clone_size: -; d_call: -; j_call: TRBJ1-2; v_call: TRBV28; cdr3_aa: CASSPLLTERRGYTF; cdr3_nt: TGTGCCAGCAGTCCGTTACTGACTGAGCGGAGAGGCTACACCTTC
clone_size: -; d_call: -; j_call: TRBJ1-5; v_call: TRBV6-1; cdr3_aa: CASSELKGDQPQHF; cdr3_nt: TGTGCCAGCAGTGAACTGAAAGGGGATCAGCCCCAGCATTTT
clone_size: -; d_call: -; j_call: TRBJ2-2; v_call: TRBV28; cdr3_aa: CASSLYRISGELFF; cdr3_nt: TGTGCCAGCAGTTTATACAGAATCTCCGGGGAGCTGTTTTTT
clone_size: -; d_call: -; j_call: TRBJ1-1; v_call: TRBV19; cdr3_aa: CASSIPGMNTEAFF; cdr3_nt: TGTGCCAGTAGTATCCCAGGGATGAACACTGAAGCTTTCTTT
clone_size: -; d_call: TRBD1; j_call: TRBJ2-7; v_call: TRBV6-5; cdr3_aa: CASSYSAGQETYEQYF; cdr3_nt: TGTGCCAGCAGTTACTCGGCGGGACAGGAGACCTACGAGCAGTACTTC
clone_size: -; d_call: TRBD1; j_call: TRBJ2-2; v_call: TRBV25-1; cdr3_aa: CASSESGQVNTGELFF; cdr3_nt: TGTGCCAGCAGTGAATCGGGACAGGTTAACACCGGGGAGCTGTTTTTT
clone_size: -; d_call: TRBD2; j_call: TRBJ2-5; v_call: TRBV6-5; cdr3_aa: CASKFSGGETQYF; cdr3_nt: TGTGCCAGCAAATTTAGCGGGGGTGAGACCCAGTACTTC
clone_size: -; d_call: -; j_call: TRBJ2-7; v_call: TRBV7-2; cdr3_aa: CASSLRDTLQYF; cdr3_nt: TGTGCCAGCAGCCTCCGGGACACGCTGCAGTACTTC
clone_size: -; d_call: -; j_call: TRBJ2-1; v_call: TRBV5-1; cdr3_aa: CASSLAGKNEQFF; cdr3_nt: TGCGCCAGCAGCTTGGCCGGTAAGAATGAGCAGTTCTTC
clone_size: -; d_call: -; j_call: TRBJ1-2; v_call: TRBV9; cdr3_aa: CASSAPGNYGYTF; cdr3_nt: TGTGCCAGCAGCGCCCCGGGTAACTATGGCTACACCTTC